The 19 T cell receptor beta chains presented below share a single source sample, sequenced in a study of neurological immune-mediated disorders. TCRdb reanalysed the 5' RACE reads using MiXCR and keeps one entry per CDR3 protein. The data contain some 70,000 distinct CDR3 sequences, 3.4% of them singletons. Sequenced material: PBMCs. These receptor sequences come from a man in his forties with multiple sclerosis.

At least ten counts were recorded for this clonotype. The V and J genes are TRBV27 and TRBJ1-6; 7 bases agree with TRBD1. CDR3 length: 15 residues. V lost 7 bases, J lost 5 bases, and 8 bases stayed unmatched. CDR1 and CDR2 from the germline V gene are MNHEY and SMNVEV (reference sequence). CDR3 in amino acids: CASTWRGGDNSPLHF. CDR3 nucleotide sequence: TGTGCCAGCACGTGGCGAGGGGGCGATAATTCACCCCTCCACTTT.

This clonotype came up a few times. The chain couples TRBV19 to TRBJ2-2; D ambiguous. V was cut by 2 bases and J by 7 bases, with 8 bases left in between. CDR3 length: 13 residues. CDR1 and CDR2 (germline): LNHDA, SQIVND (reference sequence). In DNA form, the CDR3 reads TGTGCCAGTAGTATAAGGGTTTTCGGGGAGCTGTTTTTT. This encodes CASSIRVFGELFF.

This clonotype has at least ten counts. The chain carries TRBV5-1 and TRBJ1-1; TRBD1 aligns across 9 bases. Germline CDR1 reads SGHRS; CDR2 reads YFSETQ. With V trimmed by 3 bases and J by 1 base, 1 base remained unmatched. The length of the CDR3 is 14 residues. This CDR3 reads CASSYRGQNTEAFF. In nucleotides, the CDR3 is TGCGCCAGCAGCTACAGGGGGCAGAACACTGAAGCTTTCTTT. Based on the CDR3 plus reference TRBV5-1 and TRBJ1-1, the full variable domain is KAGVTQTPRYLIKTRGQQVTLSCSPISGHRSVSWYQQTPGQGLQFLFEYFSETQRNKGNFPGRFSGRQFSNSRSEMNVSTLELGDSALYLCASSYRGQNTEAFFGQGTRLTVV.

This clonotype was counted only a few times. The J gene is TRBJ1-6, the V gene TRBV20-1; D gene uncertain. The CDR3 spans 19 residues. With 0 bases removed from V and 7 bases from J, the gap between germline ends came to 25 bases. From germline, CDR1 is DFQATT and CDR2 SNEGSKA (reference sequence). Here the CDR3 DNA reads TGCAGTGCTAGAGATGCGGAGGGTCATCCCCTTCCTTTGAATTCACCCCTCCACTTT. Encoded protein: CSARDAEGHPLPLNSPLHF.

In this sample, this clonotype turned up many times. The rearrangement links TRBV5-6 to TRBJ2-6; D remains ambiguous. CDR3 size: 15 residues. Germline V gene lookup returns CDR1 SGHDT and CDR2 YYEEEE. Trimming pared 0 bases from V and 0 bases from J, leaving 4 bases between. The CDR3 DNA sequence: TGTGCCAGCAGCTTGGCGGCCTCTGGGGCCAACGTCCTGACTTTC. This encodes CASSLAASGANVLTF. The whole variable domain, remainder taken from reference TRBV5-6 and TRBJ2-6, is DAGVTQSPTHLIKTRGQQVTLRCSPKSGHDTVSWYQQALGQGPQFIFQYYEEEERQRGNFPDRFSGHQFPNYSSELNVNALLLGDSALYLCASSLAASGANVLTFGAGSRLTVL.

There are many counts of this clonotype. The genes are TRBV29-1 and TRBJ2-1, with TRBD2 identical over 7 bases. Germline loops: CDR1 SQVTM, CDR2 ANQGSEA. V was clipped by 6 bases and J by 5 bases; unmatched bases: 10. The CDR3 totals 14 residues. The CDR3 DNA is TGCAGCGTCCGGCCCCTACTAGCGAACAATGAGCAGTTCTTC. Protein: CSVRPLLANNEQFF.

This clonotype appeared many times. The rearrangement joins TRBV5-1 to TRBJ1-1; TRBD1 is a possible D gene (5 bases). The germline V gene has CDR1 SGHRS and CDR2 YFSETQ. The V end was cut by 4 bases, the J end by 0 bases, with 10 bases between. The CDR3 sequence is 14 residues long. The CDR3 sequence: CASSDQGMNTEAFF. The CDR3 DNA sequence: TGCGCCAGCAGCGACCAGGGTATGAACACTGAAGCTTTCTTT.

This clonotype was observed many times. The V and J genes are TRBV25-1 and TRBJ2-5; either TRBD1 or TRBD2 may supply D (5 bases each). The CDR3 contains 15 residues. The germline V and J ends were trimmed by 3 bases and 5 bases, with 16 bases remaining between them. Germline loops: CDR1 MGHDK, CDR2 SYGVNS. The CDR3 protein is CASSDLGETGETQYF. CDR3 coding DNA: TGTGCCAGCAGTGATTTGGGGGAGACCGGGGAGACCCAGTACTTC.

This clonotype was counted ten times or more. The gene calls are TRBV5-1 and TRBJ1-6, with D possibly matching TRBD1 (5 bases). The CDR3 is made up of 14 amino acids. Between the trimmed V and J ends, which lost 5 bases and 8 bases, there was a span of 14 bases. Germline loops: CDR1 SGHRS, CDR2 YFSETQ. CDR3 residues: CASRGTSGHSPLHF. The DNA of the CDR3 is TGCGCCAGCAGGGGGACGTCGGGGCATTCACCCCTCCACTTT.

This clonotype was seen many times. The chain uses TRBV4-2 and TRBJ1-6, with a weak D call TRBD1 (5 bases). V lost 4 bases and J 6 bases, leaving 16 bases between the germline ends. In germline, CDR1 is LGHNA, CDR2 YNFKEQ. This CDR3 spans 16 amino acids. CDR3 sequence (DNA): TGTGCCAGCAGCCTCAACGTACAGGCAGTTAATTCACCCCTCCACTTT. It codes for CASSLNVQAVNSPLHF.

This clonotype was found many times. This chain connects TRBV5-5 to TRBJ1-2; 11 nucleotides align to TRBD1. Germline-derived CDR1 and CDR2 are SGHKS and YYEKEE (reference sequence). V was clipped by 3 bases and J by 8 bases; unmatched bases: 12. The CDR3 totals 16 residues. The CDR3 DNA reads TGTGCCAGCAGCTCAGCATGGACAGGGGGCGTGGGCGGCTACACCTTC. This codes for CASSSAWTGGVGGYTF.

In this sample, this clonotype turned up many times. The chain uses TRBV12-3 or TRBV12-4 and TRBJ2-7; 7 bases match TRBD2. This CDR3 contains 15 residues. V lost 6 bases, J lost 2 bases, and 10 bases stayed unmatched. The chain's CDR3 is CASSREAVGAYEQYF. For the CDR3, the DNA is TGTGCCAGCAGCCGGGAGGCGGTCGGCGCCTACGAGCAGTACTTC.

This clonotype was picked up many times. The rearrangement links TRBV30 to TRBJ1-1; tentative D call: TRBD1 (6 bases). V was cut by 5 bases and J by 4 bases, with 11 bases left in between. This CDR3 comprises 12 residues. CDR1 and CDR2 from the germline V gene are GTSNPN and SVGIG (reference sequence). Here the CDR3 reads CAWARGVTEAFF. The CDR3 DNA sequence: TGTGCCTGGGCCAGGGGTGTCACTGAAGCTTTCTTT.

This clonotype has a count of ten or more. This sequence joins TRBV4-1 and TRBJ1-2; no firm D call. This CDR3 is 15 amino acids long. Germline CDR1 is MGHRA and CDR2 is YSYEKL. V gave up 0 bases and J gave up 6 bases, with 14 bases separating them. CDR3 protein: CASSQEAQVPHGYTF. The CDR3 DNA sequence: TGCGCCAGCAGCCAAGAGGCGCAGGTCCCCCATGGCTACACCTTC.

This clonotype is termed medium-sized (0.01 to 0.1%). The V and J genes are TRBV20-1 and TRBJ2-7, with 12 bases lining up with TRBD2. V was pared by 0 bases and J by 6 bases, with 12 bases of the junction left unmatched. The length of the CDR3 is 17 residues. CDR1 and CDR2 (germline): DFQATT, SNEGSKA (reference sequence). In DNA form, the CDR3 reads TGCAGTGCTAGAGATAGCCGACTAGCGGGAGATGTTGGCGAGCAGTACTTC. Amino acid sequence: CSARDSRLAGDVGEQYF.

This clonotype was seen at least ten times. V is TRBV11-2 and J is TRBJ1-5, with 7 bases identical to TRBD1. The trim removed 2 bases at V and 4 bases at J, leaving 8 bases unmatched. Per germline, CDR1 SGHAT and CDR2 FQNNGV. The CDR3 is made up of 16 amino acids. The CDR3 bases are TGTGCCAGCAGCTTAAGGCAGGGGGAAACGAATCAGCCCCAGCATTTT. This sequence encodes CASSLRQGETNQPQHF. Drawing the rest from reference TRBV11-2 and TRBJ1-5, the complete variable domain is EAGVAQSPRYKIIEKRQSVAFWCNPISGHATLYWYQQILGQGPKLLIQFQNNGVVDDSQLPKDRFSAERLKGVDSTLKIQPAKLEDSAVYLCASSLRQGETNQPQHFGDGTRLSIL.

This clonotype has at least ten counts. The chain employs TRBV27 and TRBJ2-1; 10 nucleotides line up with TRBD2. Germline V gives CDR1 MNHEY, CDR2 SMNVEV (reference sequence). This CDR3 is 17 amino acids long. Trimming removed 0 bases from V and 9 bases from J; junction bases left unmatched: 11. This CDR3 is CASSLSIKGLASSEQFF. For the CDR3, the DNA is TGTGCCAGCAGTTTATCGATAAAGGGACTAGCGAGTAGTGAGCAGTTCTTC.

This clonotype was counted between two and nine times. V gene TRBV18 combines with J gene TRBJ1-1; a weak D match, TRBD1 (5 bases). The germline CDR1 and CDR2 sequences are KGHSH and LQKENI. Trimming removed 3 bases at V and 3 bases at J, with 23 bases between. This CDR3 has 18 amino acids. Here the CDR3 reads CASSPQQGQRELYTEAFF. CDR3 in DNA: TGTGCCAGCTCACCCCAGCAGGGCCAGCGAGAGTTGTACACTGAAGCTTTCTTT.

The table lists this clonotype with many counts. The gene calls are TRBV5-1 and TRBJ2-3; a weak D match, TRBD2 (5 bases). This CDR3 region has 15 residues. V was clipped by 0 bases and J by 3 bases, with 11 bases between them. Germline CDR1 and CDR2: SGHRS and YFSETQ. The CDR3 here is CASSLGTSFTDTQYF. In DNA, the CDR3 is TGCGCCAGCAGCTTGGGGACTTCCTTTACAGATACGCAGTATTTT.